The source of this T cell receptor beta chain is a study of memory CD4+ T cells and cytomegalovirus serostatus. The sort gate was single viable CD3+CD4+CD8-CD45RO+ cells for memory CD4+ T cells. TCRdb keeps only in-frame clones here, not all; method: immunoSEQ multiplex PCR. The sample records some 95,000 clones, roughly 80% being singletons. The CDR3 extends over 15 amino acids. V dropped 6 bases and J dropped 2 bases, with 14 bases sitting between them. The V gene's germline CDR1 is MDHEN and CDR2 SYDVKM. Source material: memory CD4+ T cells from blood. The chain combines TRBV28 with TRBJ1-5; TRBD1 might be the D (5 bases). The TCR sequence derives from an adult in good health and CMV-seropositive. The DNA of the CDR3 is TGTGCCAGCAGCCTTGGGGGGAAGGGCAATCAGCCCCAGCATTTT. Translating gives CASSLGGKGNQPQHF.